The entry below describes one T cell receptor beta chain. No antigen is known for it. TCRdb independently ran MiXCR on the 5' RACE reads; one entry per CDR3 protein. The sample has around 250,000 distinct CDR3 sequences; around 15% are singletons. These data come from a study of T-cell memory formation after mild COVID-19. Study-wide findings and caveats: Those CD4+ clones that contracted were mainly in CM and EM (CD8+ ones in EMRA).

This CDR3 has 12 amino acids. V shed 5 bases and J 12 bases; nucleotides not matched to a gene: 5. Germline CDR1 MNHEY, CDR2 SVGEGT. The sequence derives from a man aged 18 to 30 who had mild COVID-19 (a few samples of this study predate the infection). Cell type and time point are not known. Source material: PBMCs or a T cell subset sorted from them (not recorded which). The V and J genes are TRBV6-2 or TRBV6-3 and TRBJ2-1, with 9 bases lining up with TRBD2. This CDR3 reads CASSRISGGQFF. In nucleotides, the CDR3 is TGTGCCAGCAGTCGAATTAGCGGGGGGCAGTTCTTC.